Each of the 19 T cell receptor beta chains below was sequenced from the same sample in a study of high-grade serous ovarian cancer treatment subgroups. Tumor samples were obtained before definitive surgery or chemotherapy. Sequenced by immunoSEQ multiplex PCR; TCRdb stores in-frame clones only, minus some. The sample lists about 10,000 clones, approximately 70% seen once, with over 4% in the top ten. Sequences were obtained from tumor tissue. Receptors were obtained from a human donor with high-grade serous ovarian cancer.

In its sample, this clone ranks as medium-sized. The rearrangement joins TRBV7-3 to TRBJ1-1; D ambiguous. Trimming pared 5 bases from V and 1 base from J, leaving 8 bases between. The germline CDR1 and CDR2 sequences are SGHTA and FQGTGA. CDR3 length: 13 residues. The CDR3: CASSPGRNTEAFF. The CDR3 DNA sequence: TGTGCCAGCAGCCCCGGAAGGAACACTGAAGCTTTCTTT.

The chain is built from TRBV11-3 and TRBJ2-1; D may be TRBD1 (5 bases). This CDR3 is built from 16 residues. The V end lost 6 bases, the J end lost 7 bases, and 22 bases lay between the germline ends. Germline assignment: CDR1 SGHNT and CDR2 YENEEA. CDR3 bases: TGTGCCAGCAGTCCATGGGGCAGGGTCCTGGAGAATGAGCAGTTCTTC. It specifies CASSPWGRVLENEQFF.

This chain uses TRBV11-2 with TRBJ2-7; TRBD1 aligns across 9 bases. V lost 10 bases and J lost 4; bases outside the gene matches: 11. The CDR3 is 14 amino acids. Germline V gene data show CDR1 as SGHAT and CDR2 as FQNNGV. The CDR3 loop reads CATVGLGQGYEQYF. The CDR3 DNA sequence: TGTGCCACGGTAGGACTGGGACAGGGTTACGAGCAGTACTTC.

The V and J genes are TRBV28 and TRBJ2-7; D gene uncertain. CDR1 and CDR2 from the germline V gene are MDHEN and SYDVKM. With 5 bases removed from V and 0 bases from J, the gap between germline ends came to 14 bases. This CDR3 has 15 amino acids. CDR3 region: CASSPPGRSSYEQYF. CDR3 nucleotides: TGTGCCAGCAGTCCTCCCGGCAGAAGCTCCTACGAGCAGTACTTC.

The rearrangement joins TRBV6-5 to TRBJ1-5; a weak D match, TRBD1 (5 bases). The CDR3 is 15 residues long. The V and J ends lost 2 bases and 1 base respectively, with 9 bases between them. Germline V lookup: CDR1 MNHEY, CDR2 SVGAGI. CDR3 sequence (DNA): TGTGCCAGCAGTTACAGGGGCGGCAGCAATCAGCCCCAGCATTTT. It yields the protein CASSYRGGSNQPQHF.

The chain links TRBV10-3 to TRBJ1-2; possibly TRBD1 for D (5 bases). The germline V gene has CDR1 ENHRY and CDR2 SYGVKD. V was shortened by 8 bases and J by 2 bases, with 6 bases between the two germline ends. The CDR3 has 11 amino acids. Written as DNA, the CDR3 is TGTGCCATCGGACAAAACTATGGCTACACCTTC. Its translation: CAIGQNYGYTF.

This chain joins TRBV7-9 and TRBJ2-7, with D perhaps TRBD1 (5 bases). CDR1 and CDR2 (germline): SEHNR, FQNEAQ (reference sequence). The CDR3 is 14 amino acids. V lost 2 bases to trimming and J lost 1 base, with 9 bases between them. Here the CDR3 DNA reads TGTGCCAGCAGCTTAAGACCAGGGTCCTACGAGCAGTACTTC. It codes for CASSLRPGSYEQYF.

This clone was detected only a few times. The V and J genes are TRBV21-1 and TRBJ1-5. TRBV21-1 is tagged as a pseudogene. The CDR3 runs 14 residues. The CDR3: CASSNVFSNQPQHF. CDR3 DNA sequence: TGTGCCAGCAGCAACGTCTTTAGCAATCAGCCCCAGCATTTT.

This clone is a singleton in its sample. The chain couples TRBV6-5 to TRBJ1-2; 7 bases are shared with TRBD1. The CDR3 spans 13 residues. J gave up 5 bases and V 6 bases, and 6 bases lay outside the gene matches. CDR1 and CDR2 (germline): MNHEY, SVGAGI. The CDR3 loop reads CASSPGTVYGYTF. The CDR3, as DNA: TGTGCCAGCAGCCCCGGGACAGTATATGGCTACACCTTC.

The chain carries TRBV7-9 and TRBJ1-5, with D unclear. Germline V gives CDR1 SEHNR, CDR2 FQNEAQ (reference sequence). Trimming cost V 7 bases and J 2 bases, with 9 bases left between them. This CDR3 spans 13 amino acids. This CDR3 reads CASTENGNQPQHF. The DNA for the CDR3 is TGTGCCAGCACGGAGAACGGCAATCAGCCCCAGCATTTT.

This clone was found a few times. This chain connects TRBV9 to TRBJ2-5; D gene ambiguous. The V end lost 3 bases, the J end lost 1 base, and 7 bases lay between the germline ends. This CDR3 is 13 amino acids long. Germline V lookup: CDR1 SGDLS, CDR2 YYNGEE. This chain's CDR3 is CASSGLSQETQYF. CDR3 sequence (DNA): TGTGCCAGCAGCGGGCTGAGCCAAGAGACCCAGTACTTC.

This clone was seen only once. V gene TRBV7-8 combines with J gene TRBJ1-1; 9 positions agree with TRBD1. The CDR3 has 15 residues. Germline V gene lookup returns CDR1 SGHVS and CDR2 FQNEAQ. J lost 3 bases, V lost 5 bases, and 7 bases had no gene match. In DNA, the CDR3 is TGTGCCAGCAGCCGAGGACAGGGGAGGGACACTGAAGCTTTCTTT. This sequence encodes CASSRGQGRDTEAFF.

This clone is deemed medium-sized. The chain carries TRBV27 and TRBJ1-2; 11 nucleotides align to TRBD1. The CDR3 covers 14 residues. In germline, CDR1 is MNHEY, CDR2 SMNVEV (reference sequence). V trimming: 8 bases; J trimming: 3 bases; junction bases outside the gene matches: 5. The CDR3 DNA reads TGTGCCAGCTCTAGGGGACAGGGGGACTATGGCTACACCTTC. This translates into CASSRGQGDYGYTF.

The chain uses TRBV7-2 and TRBJ2-7; 8 nucleotides align to TRBD2. After removal of 4 bases from V and 0 bases from J, the junction contained 8 bases not matched to a gene. Germline CDR1 reads SGHTA; CDR2 reads FQGNSA. This CDR3 has 16 residues. The CDR3 DNA sequence: TGTGCCAGCAGCTCCATAGCGGGATCCGCCTCCTACGAGCAGTACTTC. It specifies CASSSIAGSASYEQYF.

The rearrangement joins TRBV4-1 to TRBJ1-4; 9 bases map to TRBD1. Per the germline V gene, CDR1 is MGHRA and CDR2 is YSYEKL. This CDR3 spans 18 amino acids. The ends lost 1 base at V and 3 bases at J; junction bases unmatched: 9. Here the CDR3 DNA reads TGCGCCAGCAGCCAAGGTCGGGTCGGGGACAGGGCTAATGAAAAACTGTTTTTT. Protein sequence: CASSQGRVGDRANEKLFF.

This chain connects TRBV6-5 to TRBJ2-6; unclear D gene. The V and J ends lost 8 bases and 1 base respectively, with 6 bases between them. The germline V gene has CDR1 MNHEY and CDR2 SVGAGI. CDR3 length: 13 amino acids. The CDR3 DNA is TGTGCCAGCCACCAATCTGGGGCCAACGTCCTGACTTTC. This encodes CASHQSGANVLTF.

The rearrangement links TRBV18 to TRBJ1-3; TRBD1 is a possible D gene (5 bases). The CDR3 has 13 residues. Deletions cut 6 bases from V and 7 bases from J, with 13 bases between. Germline values: CDR1 KGHSH, CDR2 LQKENI. As DNA, the CDR3 is TGTGCCAGCTCCGCTTCCCAGGGTAACACCATATATTTT. Residues: CASSASQGNTIYF.

The rearrangement links TRBV5-6 to TRBJ2-3; D is ambiguous. V was pared by 0 bases and J by 1 base, with 12 bases between. The CDR3 covers 16 residues. Germline V CDR1 and CDR2: SGHDT, YYEEEE. Written as DNA, the CDR3 is TGTGCCAGCAGCTTGGTTGGGGTTGTGGGCACAGATACGCAGTATTTT. This encodes CASSLVGVVGTDTQYF. Full variable domain (missing parts from reference TRBV5-6 and TRBJ2-3): DAGVTQSPTHLIKTRGQQVTLRCSPKSGHDTVSWYQQALGQGPQFIFQYYEEEERQRGNFPDRFSGHQFPNYSSELNVNALLLGDSALYLCASSLVGVVGTDTQYFGPGTRLTVL.

This chain links TRBV6-1 with TRBJ2-3, with D perhaps matching TRBD1 (5 bases). V gave up 4 bases and J gave up 4 bases, with 12 bases separating them. The CDR3 sequence is 14 residues long. Per the germline V gene, CDR1 is MNHNS and CDR2 is SASEGT. CDR3 bases: TGTGCCAGCAGTGGACAGTCTGGCGCAGATACGCAGTATTTT. This translates into CASSGQSGADTQYF.